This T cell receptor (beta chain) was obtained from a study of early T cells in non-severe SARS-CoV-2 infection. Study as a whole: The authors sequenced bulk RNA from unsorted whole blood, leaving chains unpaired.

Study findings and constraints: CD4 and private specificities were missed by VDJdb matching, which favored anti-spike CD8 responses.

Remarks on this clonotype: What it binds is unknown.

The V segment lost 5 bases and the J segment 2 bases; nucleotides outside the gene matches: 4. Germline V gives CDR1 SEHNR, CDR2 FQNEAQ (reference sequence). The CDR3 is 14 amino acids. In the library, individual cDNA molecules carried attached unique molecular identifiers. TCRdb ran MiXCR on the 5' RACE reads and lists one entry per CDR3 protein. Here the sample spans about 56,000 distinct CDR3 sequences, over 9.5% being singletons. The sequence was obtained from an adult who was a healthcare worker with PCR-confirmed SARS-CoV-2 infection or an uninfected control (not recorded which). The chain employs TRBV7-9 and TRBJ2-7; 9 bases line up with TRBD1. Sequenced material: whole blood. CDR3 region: CASSKTGGAYEQYF. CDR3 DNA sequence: TGTGCCAGCAGCAAGACAGGGGGGGCCTACGAGCAGTACTTC. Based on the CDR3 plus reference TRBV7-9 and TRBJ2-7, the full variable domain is DTGVSQNPRHKITKRGQNVTFRCDPISEHNRLYWYRQTLGQGPEFLTYFQNEAQLEKSRLLSDRFSAERPKGSFSTLEIQRTEQGDSAMYLCASSKTGGAYEQYFGPGTRLTVT.